Presented here are 13 T cell receptor beta chains from one specimen sequenced in a study of blood T cell repertoires in COVID-19. Sequencing was performed with immunoSEQ multiplex PCR; in TCRdb, only in-frame clones are kept and a portion is missing. This table has around 150,000 clones, more than 80% appearing once. The sequencing sample was made of peripheral blood. The receptor set was obtained from a man aged 65-85 years with acute or convalescent COVID-19.

The chain joins TRBV7-9 to TRBJ2-7; 7 nucleotides line up with TRBD1. The CDR3 totals 13 residues. Germline CDR1 reads SEHNR; CDR2 reads FQNEAQ (reference sequence). The V segment lost 5 bases and the J segment 1 base; nucleotides outside the gene matches: 2. The CDR3 DNA follows: TGTGCCAGCAGCCGGGACAGTTCCTACGAGCAGTACTTC. Translating gives CASSRDSSYEQYF.

The chain combines TRBV2 with TRBJ2-7, with a tentative D call TRBD1 (6 bases). CDR1 is SNHLY and CDR2 is FYNNEI in the germline V gene. This CDR3 is 13 amino acids long. With 10 bases removed from V and 2 bases from J, the gap between germline ends came to 15 bases. Here the CDR3 DNA reads TGTGCCACTAAACAGGGTGGCACCTACGAGCAGTACTTC. It specifies CATKQGGTYEQYF. Full variable domain (missing parts from reference TRBV2 and TRBJ2-7): EPEVTQTPSHQVTQMGQEVILRCVPISNHLYFYWYRQILGQKVEFLVSFYNNEISEKSEIFDDQFSVERPDGSNFTLKIRSTKLEDSAMYFCATKQGGTYEQYFGPGTRLTVT.

With respect to this clone: The junction and the germline gene differ at one end; a read error may be behind it. The V call is TRBV11-2, the J call TRBJ1-2; the D is unclear. Germline V lookup: CDR1 SGHAT, CDR2 FQNNGV. CDR3 size: 11 residues. CDR3 sequence reads: CAIGWSVGFAF. The CDR3 coding sequence is TGTGCGATCGGCTGGAGTGTTGGTTTCGCCTTC.

This clone was seen once. The chain is built from TRBV6-6 and TRBJ2-7, with 12 bases matching TRBD1. From germline, CDR1 is MNHNY and CDR2 SVGAGI (reference sequence). The CDR3 totals 17 residues. The ends lost 5 bases at V and 1 base at J; junction bases unmatched: 9. Written as DNA, the CDR3 is TGTGCCAGCAGTCAGGGACAGGGGGCGTTTGTGTCCTACGAGCAGTACTTC. Translating it yields CASSQGQGAFVSYEQYF.

The chain links TRBV15 to TRBJ1-4, with 8 bases that match TRBD1. The germline V gene has CDR1 LNHNV and CDR2 YYDKDF (reference sequence). The CDR3 is 15 amino acids. Trimming at V came to 4 bases and at J to 6 bases, leaving 7 bases not matched to a gene. The CDR3 DNA sequence: TGTGCCACCAGCACCCAGACAGGGGCGTATGAAAAACTGTTTTTT. Residues: CATSTQTGAYEKLFF.

The V gene is TRBV7-9, the J gene TRBJ2-3; 8 bases agree with TRBD1. The CDR3 spans 16 residues. The V gene end was trimmed by 1 base and the J gene end by 2 bases; junction bases not matched to a gene: 5. Germline CDR1 is SEHNR and CDR2 is FQNEAQ (reference sequence). CDR3 in DNA: TGTGCCAGCAGCTTAGGACAGGGGAGGAACACAGATACGCAGTATTTT. This gives the protein CASSLGQGRNTDTQYF.

This sequence joins TRBV4-1 and TRBJ1-5; a possible D gene is TRBD1 (6 bases). Trimming left V 1 base short and J 7 bases short, with 17 bases between. The CDR3 is 16 amino acids. CDR1 MGHRA and CDR2 YSYEKL come from the germline V gene. CDR3 sequence (DNA): TGCGCCAGCAGCCAAGCCGGACAGAATGTACGCCAGCCCCAGCATTTT. It specifies CASSQAGQNVRQPQHF.

This clone was observed once. The gene calls are TRBV29-1 and TRBJ1-2, with 7 bases identical to TRBD1. This CDR3 is 13 amino acids long. CDR1 SQVTM and CDR2 ANQGSEA come from the germline V gene. Trimming removed 4 bases from V and 4 bases from J; junction bases left unmatched: 6. The CDR3 loop is CSVAAGQFYGYTF. Here the CDR3 DNA reads TGCAGCGTTGCTGCGGGACAGTTCTATGGCTACACCTTC. Based on the CDR3 plus reference TRBV29-1 and TRBJ1-2, the full variable domain is SAVISQKPSRDICQRGTSLTIQCQVDSQVTMMFWYRQQPGQSLTLIATANQGSEATYESGFVIDKFPISRPNLTFSTLTVSNMSPEDSSIYLCSVAAGQFYGYTFGSGTRLTVV.

In its sample, this clone was seen a few times. This chain joins TRBV7-3 and TRBJ2-1, with 7 bases that match TRBD1. The CDR3 runs 16 residues. Germline V gene lookup returns CDR1 SGHTA and CDR2 FQGTGA. The V and J ends lost 5 bases and 6 bases, in that order; junction bases with no gene match: 13. The CDR3 DNA is TGTGCCAGCAGCGAAATCGGGACAGTTGGGTTCAATGAGCAGTTCTTC. This gives the protein CASSEIGTVGFNEQFF.

This rearrangement joins TRBV6-6 to TRBJ2-1; 10 bases map to TRBD2. Germline V gene sequence: CDR1 MNHNY, CDR2 SVGAGI (reference sequence). This CDR3 is 14 amino acids long. The junction had 10 bases not matched to a gene; V was cut back by 5 bases and J by 12 bases. The CDR3 loop reads CASSEREGGKGQFF. The CDR3 bases are TGTGCCAGCAGTGAGCGGGAGGGGGGGAAGGGGCAGTTCTTC.

The chain combines TRBV28 with TRBJ1-3; 9 bases match TRBD1. The CDR3 runs 14 residues. V was clipped by 6 bases and J by 3 bases; unmatched bases: 3. CDR1 is MDHEN, CDR2 SYDVKM, per germline. This CDR3 is CASRDRGDGNTIYF. In DNA, the CDR3 is TGTGCCAGCAGGGACAGGGGTGATGGAAACACCATATATTTT.

Turning to this clone: The DNA is left out, because the CDR3 cannot be placed on it with certainty; the CDR3 is given as TCRdb lists it. The chain links TRBV12-1 to TRBJ2-1; the table calls TRBD1, which could not be checked here. TRBV12-1 is a listed pseudogene. Including both end residues, the CDR3 is 14 amino acids long. CDR3 loop: CASSFGQGSNEQFF.

The V call is TRBV7-8, the J call TRBJ2-1, with TRBD2 matching 7 bases. Germline V CDR1 and CDR2: SGHVS, FQNEAQ. The CDR3 totals 17 residues. With V trimmed by 5 bases and J by 0 bases, 10 bases remained unmatched. The chain's CDR3 is CASSPPTAGYSYNEQFF. The CDR3 DNA is TGTGCCAGCAGCCCGCCCACAGCGGGGTACTCCTACAATGAGCAGTTCTTC.